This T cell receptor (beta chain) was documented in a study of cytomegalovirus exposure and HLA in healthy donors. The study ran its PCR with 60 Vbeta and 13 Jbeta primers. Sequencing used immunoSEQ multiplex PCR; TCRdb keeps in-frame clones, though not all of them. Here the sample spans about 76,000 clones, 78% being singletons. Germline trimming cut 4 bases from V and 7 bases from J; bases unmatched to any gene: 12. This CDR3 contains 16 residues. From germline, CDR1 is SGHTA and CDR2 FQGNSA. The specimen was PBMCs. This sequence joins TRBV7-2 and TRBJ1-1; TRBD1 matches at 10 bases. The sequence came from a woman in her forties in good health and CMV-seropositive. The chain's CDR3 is CASSSAGQGPRGEAFF. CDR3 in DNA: TGTGCCAGCAGCTCCGCGGGACAGGGGCCCAGGGGTGAAGCTTTCTTT.